Sequencing of this T cell receptor (beta chain) was carried out in a study of T cells after yellow fever vaccination. Points on this clonotype: Possible read error: a much larger clone is one base away.

One entry per CDR3 protein results from TCRdb running MiXCR on the 5' RACE reads. The sample consists of some 120,000 distinct CDR3 sequences, nearly 7.5% of them appearing once. The CDR3 loop spans 14 amino acids. Germline values: CDR1 MNHEY, CDR2 SMNVEV (reference sequence). Trimming stripped 6 bases from V and 7 bases from J, with 16 bases between. The sample here was CD4+ T cells sorted from PBMCs, taken roughly 10 days after the first yellow fever vaccination. The chain has TRBV27 and TRBJ2-4; perhaps TRBD1 as D (5 bases). The sequence was obtained from a man aged 18 to 35 who received the YFV17D yellow fever vaccine. Here the CDR3 reads CASRAYDGANIQYF. CDR3 nucleotides: TGTGCCAGCAGGGCGTATGATGGGGCGAACATTCAGTACTTC.